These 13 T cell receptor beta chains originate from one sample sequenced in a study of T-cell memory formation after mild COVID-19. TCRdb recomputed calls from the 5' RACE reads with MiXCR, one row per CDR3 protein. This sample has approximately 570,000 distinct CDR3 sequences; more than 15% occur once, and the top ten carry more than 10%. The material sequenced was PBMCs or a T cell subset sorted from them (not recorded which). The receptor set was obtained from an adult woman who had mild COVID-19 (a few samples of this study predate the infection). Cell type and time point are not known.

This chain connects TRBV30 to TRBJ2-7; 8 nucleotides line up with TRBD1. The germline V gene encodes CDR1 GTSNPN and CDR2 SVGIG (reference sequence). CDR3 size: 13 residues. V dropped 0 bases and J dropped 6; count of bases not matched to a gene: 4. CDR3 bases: TGTGCCTGGAGTGTGACAGGGGTGGGCGAGCAGTACTTC. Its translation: CAWSVTGVGEQYF.

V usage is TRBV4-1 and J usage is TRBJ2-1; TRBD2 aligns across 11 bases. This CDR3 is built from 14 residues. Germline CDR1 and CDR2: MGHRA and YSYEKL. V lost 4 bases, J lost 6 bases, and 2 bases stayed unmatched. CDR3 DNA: TGCGCCAGCAGCCCTAGCGGGAGGAGCAATGAGCAGTTCTTC. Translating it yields CASSPSGRSNEQFF.

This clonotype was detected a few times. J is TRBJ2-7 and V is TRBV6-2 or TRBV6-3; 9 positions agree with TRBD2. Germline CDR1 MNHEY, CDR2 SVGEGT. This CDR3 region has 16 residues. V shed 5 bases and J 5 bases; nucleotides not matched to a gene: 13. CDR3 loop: CASSHPNAGGPHEQYF. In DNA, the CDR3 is TGTGCCAGCAGTCACCCTAACGCGGGAGGGCCCCACGAGCAGTACTTC.

In nucleotides, the CDR3 is TGTGCCAGCAGCTTTACTAGCGGGAGGAATGAGCAGTTCTTC. Translated, it gives CASSFTSGRNEQFF. V and J are TRBV11-3 and TRBJ2-1; 12 bases are shared with TRBD2. Germline V gives CDR1 SGHNT, CDR2 YENEEA. CDR3 length: 14 residues. J lost 7 bases, V lost 3 bases, and 1 base had no gene match.

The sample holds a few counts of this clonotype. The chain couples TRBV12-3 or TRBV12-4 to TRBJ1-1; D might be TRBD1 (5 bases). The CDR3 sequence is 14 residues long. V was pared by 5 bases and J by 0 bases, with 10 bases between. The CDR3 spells CASSRGNVNTEAFF. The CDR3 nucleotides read TGTGCCAGCAGTAGGGGAAATGTGAACACTGAAGCTTTCTTT.

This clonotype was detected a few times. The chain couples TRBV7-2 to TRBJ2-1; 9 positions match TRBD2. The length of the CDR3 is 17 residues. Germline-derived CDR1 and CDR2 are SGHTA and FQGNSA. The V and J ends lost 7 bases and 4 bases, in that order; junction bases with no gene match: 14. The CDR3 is CASTPPGIAGVYNEQFF. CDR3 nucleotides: TGTGCCAGCACCCCGCCGGGGATAGCGGGAGTATACAATGAGCAGTTCTTC.

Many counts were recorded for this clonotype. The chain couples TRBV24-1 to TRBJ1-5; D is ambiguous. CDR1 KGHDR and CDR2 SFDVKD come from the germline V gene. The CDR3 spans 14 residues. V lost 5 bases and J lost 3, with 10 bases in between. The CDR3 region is CATSGTGSNQPQHF. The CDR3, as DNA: TGTGCCACCAGTGGCACGGGGTCCAATCAGCCCCAGCATTTT.

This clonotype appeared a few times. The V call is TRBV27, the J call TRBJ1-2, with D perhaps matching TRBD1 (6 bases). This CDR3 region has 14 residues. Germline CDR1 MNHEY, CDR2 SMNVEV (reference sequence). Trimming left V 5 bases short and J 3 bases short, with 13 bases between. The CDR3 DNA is TGTGCCAGCAGTCCAGACCCAGGGGACTATGGCTACACCTTC. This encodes CASSPDPGDYGYTF.

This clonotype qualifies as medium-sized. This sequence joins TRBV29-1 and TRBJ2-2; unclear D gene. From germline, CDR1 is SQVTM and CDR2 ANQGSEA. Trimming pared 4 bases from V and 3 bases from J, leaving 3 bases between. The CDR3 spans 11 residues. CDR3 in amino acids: CSVADTGELFF. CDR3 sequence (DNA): TGCAGCGTTGCCGACACCGGGGAGCTGTTTTTT.

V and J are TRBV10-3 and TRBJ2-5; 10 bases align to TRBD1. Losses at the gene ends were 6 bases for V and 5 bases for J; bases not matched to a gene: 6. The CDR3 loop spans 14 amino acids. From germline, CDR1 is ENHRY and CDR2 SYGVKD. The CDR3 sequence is CAISRDRGTETQYF. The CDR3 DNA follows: TGTGCCATCAGCCGGGACAGGGGTACGGAGACCCAGTACTTC.

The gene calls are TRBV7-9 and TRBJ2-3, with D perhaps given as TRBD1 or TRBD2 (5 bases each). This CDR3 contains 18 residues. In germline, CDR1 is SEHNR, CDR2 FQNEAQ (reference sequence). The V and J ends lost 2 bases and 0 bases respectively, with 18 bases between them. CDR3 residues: CASSLSSFGASSTDTQYF. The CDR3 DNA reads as TGTGCCAGCAGCTTATCGAGTTTCGGGGCTTCTAGCACAGATACGCAGTATTTT.

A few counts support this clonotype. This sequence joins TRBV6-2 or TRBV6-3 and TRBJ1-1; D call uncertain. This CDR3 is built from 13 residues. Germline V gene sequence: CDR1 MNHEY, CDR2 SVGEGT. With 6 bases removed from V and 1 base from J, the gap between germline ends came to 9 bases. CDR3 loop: CASSTLGNTEAFF. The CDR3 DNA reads TGTGCCAGCAGCACCTTGGGGAACACTGAAGCTTTCTTT.

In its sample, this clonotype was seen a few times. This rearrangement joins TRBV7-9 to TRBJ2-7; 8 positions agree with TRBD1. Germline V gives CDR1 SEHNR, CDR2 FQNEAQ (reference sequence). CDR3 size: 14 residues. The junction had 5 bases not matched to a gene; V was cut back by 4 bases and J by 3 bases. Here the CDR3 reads CASSSLGQGYEQYF. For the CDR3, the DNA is TGTGCCAGCAGCTCCCTAGGACAGGGCTACGAGCAGTACTTC.